The TCR beta chain under discussion was sequenced for a study of T cell repertoires in cytomegalovirus infection. This clonotype was recorded at least ten times. Trimming took 5 bases from V and 6 from J; bases not matched to a gene: 13. CDR3 length equals 16 residues. Germline V gene sequence: CDR1 SGHVS, CDR2 FNYEAQ. TCRdb passed the reads through MiXCR, listing each CDR3 protein once. Altogether approximately 400,000 distinct CDR3 sequences are present, 31% being singletons, with the ten largest covering approximately 14%. This TCR derives from a human donor in good health (CMV status not recorded). Some clones in this sample may be carry-over from other donors' samples. The sequenced sample was PBMCs. The chain uses TRBV7-6 and TRBJ2-1; 7 nucleotides line up with TRBD2. The CDR3 reads CASSVNVAGVTNEQFF. The CDR3 region has the DNA TGTGCCAGCAGCGTTAACGTGGCGGGGGTGACCAATGAGCAGTTCTTC.